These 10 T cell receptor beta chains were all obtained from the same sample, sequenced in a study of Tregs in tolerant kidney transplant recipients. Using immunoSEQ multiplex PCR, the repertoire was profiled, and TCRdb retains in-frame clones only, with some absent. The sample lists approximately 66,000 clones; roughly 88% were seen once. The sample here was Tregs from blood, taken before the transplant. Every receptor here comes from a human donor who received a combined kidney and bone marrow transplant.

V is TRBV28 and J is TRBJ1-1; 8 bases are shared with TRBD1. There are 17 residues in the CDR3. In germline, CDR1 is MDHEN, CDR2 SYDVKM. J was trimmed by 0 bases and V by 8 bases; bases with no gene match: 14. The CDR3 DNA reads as TGTGCCAGCCAAGATCCTTTAGACAGGGGCATGAACACTGAAGCTTTCTTT. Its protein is CASQDPLDRGMNTEAFF.

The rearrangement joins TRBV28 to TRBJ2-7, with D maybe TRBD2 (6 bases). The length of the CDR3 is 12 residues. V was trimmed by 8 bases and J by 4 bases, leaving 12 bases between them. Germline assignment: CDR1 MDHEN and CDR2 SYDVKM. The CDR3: CASWAAGYEQYF. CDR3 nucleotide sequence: TGTGCCAGCTGGGCGGCGGGGTACGAGCAGTACTTC.

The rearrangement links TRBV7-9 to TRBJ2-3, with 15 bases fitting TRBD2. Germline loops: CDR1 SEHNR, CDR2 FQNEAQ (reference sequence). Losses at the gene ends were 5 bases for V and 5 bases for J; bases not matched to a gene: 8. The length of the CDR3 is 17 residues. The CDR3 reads CASSRLWTSGRGDTQYF. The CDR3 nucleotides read TGTGCCAGCAGCCGATTGTGGACTAGCGGGAGGGGAGATACGCAGTATTTT.

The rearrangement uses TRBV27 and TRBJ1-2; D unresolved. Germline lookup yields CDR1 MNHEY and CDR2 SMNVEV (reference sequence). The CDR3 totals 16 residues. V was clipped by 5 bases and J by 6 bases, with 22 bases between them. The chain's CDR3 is CASSPSGAFGRNGYTF. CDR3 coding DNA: TGTGCCAGCAGTCCCTCGGGTGCGTTCGGAAGGAATGGCTACACCTTC.

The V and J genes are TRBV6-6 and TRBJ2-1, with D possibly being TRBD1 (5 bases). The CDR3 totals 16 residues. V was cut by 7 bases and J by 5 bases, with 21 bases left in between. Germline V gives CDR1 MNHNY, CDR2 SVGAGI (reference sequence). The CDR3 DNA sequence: TGTGCCAGCACCCCGGTGAGACAGAGCATTCACAATGAGCAGTTCTTC. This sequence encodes CASTPVRQSIHNEQFF.

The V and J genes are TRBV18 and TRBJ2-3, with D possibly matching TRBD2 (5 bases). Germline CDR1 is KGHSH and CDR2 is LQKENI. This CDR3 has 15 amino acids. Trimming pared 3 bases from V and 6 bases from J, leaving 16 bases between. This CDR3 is CASSPPGMVGDTQYF. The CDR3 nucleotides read TGTGCCAGCTCACCCCCGGGAATGGTCGGCGATACGCAGTATTTT. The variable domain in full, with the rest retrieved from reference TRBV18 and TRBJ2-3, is NAGVMQNPRHLVRRRGQEARLRCSPMKGHSHVYWYRQLPEEGLKFMVYLQKENIIDESGMPKERFSAEFPKEGPSILRIQQVVRGDSAAYFCASSPPGMVGDTQYFGPGTRLTVL.

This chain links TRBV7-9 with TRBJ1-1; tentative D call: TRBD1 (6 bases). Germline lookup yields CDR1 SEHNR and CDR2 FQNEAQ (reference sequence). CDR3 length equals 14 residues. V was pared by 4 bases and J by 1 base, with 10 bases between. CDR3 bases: TGTGCCAGCAGCTCAAGACAGGCGAACACTGAAGCTTTCTTT. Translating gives CASSSRQANTEAFF.

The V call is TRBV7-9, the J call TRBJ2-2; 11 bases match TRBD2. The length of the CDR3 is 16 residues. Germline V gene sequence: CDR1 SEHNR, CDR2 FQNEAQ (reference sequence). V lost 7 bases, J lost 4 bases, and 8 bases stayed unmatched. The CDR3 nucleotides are TGTGCCAGCACCATAGCGGGAGGGTCTGGCACCGGGGAGCTGTTTTTT. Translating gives CASTIAGGSGTGELFF.

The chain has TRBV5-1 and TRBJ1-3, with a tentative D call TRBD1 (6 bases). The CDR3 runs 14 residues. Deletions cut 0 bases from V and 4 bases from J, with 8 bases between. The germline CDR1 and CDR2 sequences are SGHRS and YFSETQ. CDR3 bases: TGCGCCAGCAGCTTGGGGGGGCCCGGAAACACCATATATTTT. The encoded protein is CASSLGGPGNTIYF.

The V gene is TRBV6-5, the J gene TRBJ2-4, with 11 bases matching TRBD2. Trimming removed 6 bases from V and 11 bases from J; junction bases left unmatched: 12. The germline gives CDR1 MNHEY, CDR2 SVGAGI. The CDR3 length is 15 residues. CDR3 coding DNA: TGTGCCAGCAGCCCCTATCCGGGACTAGCGGTTCTTCAGTACTTC. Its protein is CASSPYPGLAVLQYF.